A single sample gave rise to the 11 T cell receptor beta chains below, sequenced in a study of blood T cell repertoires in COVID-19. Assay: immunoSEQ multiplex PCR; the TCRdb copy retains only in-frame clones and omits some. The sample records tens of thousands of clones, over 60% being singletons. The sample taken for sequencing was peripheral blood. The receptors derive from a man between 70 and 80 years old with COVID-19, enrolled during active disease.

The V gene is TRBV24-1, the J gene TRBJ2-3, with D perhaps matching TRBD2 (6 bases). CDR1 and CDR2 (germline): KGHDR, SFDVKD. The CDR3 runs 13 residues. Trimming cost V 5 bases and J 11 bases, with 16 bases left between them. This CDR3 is CATSVLPREEQYF. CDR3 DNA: TGTGCCACCAGTGTCCTCCCCAGGGAGGAGCAGTATTTT.

CDR3 DNA: TGTGCCAGCAGTCGAGCGGACAGCACTAGCACAGATACGCAGTATTTT. Translating it yields CASSRADSTSTDTQYF. The chain carries TRBV6-2 or TRBV6-3 and TRBJ2-3, with D possibly TRBD1 on 6 matching bases. The CDR3 totals 16 residues. Looked up from germline, CDR1 is MNHEY and CDR2 is SVGEGT. Trimming stripped 5 bases from V and 0 bases from J, with 15 bases between.

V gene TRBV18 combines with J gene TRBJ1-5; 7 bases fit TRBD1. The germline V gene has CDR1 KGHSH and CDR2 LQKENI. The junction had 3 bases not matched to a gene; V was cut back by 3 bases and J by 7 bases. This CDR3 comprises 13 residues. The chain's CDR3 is CASSPDRDQPQHF. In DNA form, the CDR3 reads TGTGCCAGCTCACCCGACAGGGACCAGCCCCAGCATTTT.

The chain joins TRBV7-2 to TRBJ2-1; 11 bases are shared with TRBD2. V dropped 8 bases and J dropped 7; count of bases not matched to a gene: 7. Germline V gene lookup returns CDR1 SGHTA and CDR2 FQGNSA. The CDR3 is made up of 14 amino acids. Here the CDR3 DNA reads TGTGCCAGCCTACTAGCGGGAGCTGGAAATGAGCAGTTCTTC. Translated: CASLLAGAGNEQFF.

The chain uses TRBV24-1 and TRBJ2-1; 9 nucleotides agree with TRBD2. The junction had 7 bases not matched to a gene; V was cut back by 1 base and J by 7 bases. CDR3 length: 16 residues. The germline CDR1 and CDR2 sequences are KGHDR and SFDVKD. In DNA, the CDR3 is TGTGCCACCAGTGATTTATGGCGGGAGGGATCGAATGAGCAGTTCTTC. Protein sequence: CATSDLWREGSNEQFF.

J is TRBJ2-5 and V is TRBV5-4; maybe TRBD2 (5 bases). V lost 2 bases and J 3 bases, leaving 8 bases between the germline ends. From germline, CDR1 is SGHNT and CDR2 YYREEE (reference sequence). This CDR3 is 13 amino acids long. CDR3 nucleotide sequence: TGTGCCAGCAGCTTAGGGCGGGAAGAGACCCAGTACTTC. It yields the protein CASSLGREETQYF.

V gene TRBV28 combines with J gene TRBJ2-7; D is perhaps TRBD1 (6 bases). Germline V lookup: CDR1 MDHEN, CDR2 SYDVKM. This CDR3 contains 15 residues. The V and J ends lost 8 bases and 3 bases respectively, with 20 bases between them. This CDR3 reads CASLVRAGAGYEQYF. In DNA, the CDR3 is TGTGCCAGCCTTGTCCGGGCAGGGGCAGGCTACGAGCAGTACTTC.

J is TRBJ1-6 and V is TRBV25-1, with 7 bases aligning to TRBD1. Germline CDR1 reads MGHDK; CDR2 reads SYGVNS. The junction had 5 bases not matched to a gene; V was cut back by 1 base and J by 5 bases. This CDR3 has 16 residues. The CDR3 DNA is TGTGCCAGCAGTGAATGGGGGACAGCAAATAATTCACCCCTCCACTTT. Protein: CASSEWGTANNSPLHF.

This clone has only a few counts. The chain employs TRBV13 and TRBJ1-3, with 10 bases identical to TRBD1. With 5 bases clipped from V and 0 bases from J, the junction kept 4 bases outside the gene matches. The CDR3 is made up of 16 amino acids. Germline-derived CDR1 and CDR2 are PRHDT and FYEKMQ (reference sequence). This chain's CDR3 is CASSEWDRGSGNTIYF. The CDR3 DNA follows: TGTGCCAGCAGCGAATGGGACAGGGGCTCTGGAAACACCATATATTTT.

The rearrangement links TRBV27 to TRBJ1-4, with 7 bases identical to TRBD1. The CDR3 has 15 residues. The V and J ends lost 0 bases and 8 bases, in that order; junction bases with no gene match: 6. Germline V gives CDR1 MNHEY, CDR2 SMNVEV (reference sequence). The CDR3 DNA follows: TGTGCCAGCAGTTTATCGTACCAGGGGGTGGAAAAACTGTTTTTT. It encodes CASSLSYQGVEKLFF.

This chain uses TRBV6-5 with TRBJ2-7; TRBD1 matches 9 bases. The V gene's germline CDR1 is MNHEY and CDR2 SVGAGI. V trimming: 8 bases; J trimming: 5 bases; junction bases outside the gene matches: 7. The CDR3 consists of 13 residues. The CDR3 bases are TGTGCCAGCCCCGGGACAGGGATGGACGAGCAGTACTTC. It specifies CASPGTGMDEQYF.